This T cell receptor beta chain was captured in a study of CD8 T cells in ankylosing spondylitis. General observations from the study: Reported data indicate significant enrichment of disease-linked clones within matched ankylosing spondylitis synovial fluid.

The V gene lost 5 bases and the J gene lost 6 bases, with 14 bases spanning the gap. The CDR3 is 15 residues long. CDR1 is KGHSH, CDR2 LQKENI, per germline. On this clonotype: What it binds is not known.

TCRdb ran MiXCR on the 5' RACE reads and lists one entry per CDR3 protein. The sample contains 250,000 to 300,000 distinct CDR3 sequences, about 20% of which appear only once. The genes are TRBV18 and TRBJ1-6; weak D call: TRBD1 (5 bases). The TCR sequence derives from a male donor with ankylosing spondylitis or in good health (not recorded which). Input material: blood, either unsorted or a sorted T cell fraction (not recorded which). CDR3 residues: CASSATQGINSPLHF. For the CDR3, the DNA is TGTGCCAGCTCAGCAACGCAGGGAATTAATTCACCCCTCCACTTT.